This TCR beta chain was obtained from a study of Tregs in tolerant kidney transplant recipients. Study-level results: Few patients were studied, so findings need validation in larger groups.

As concerns this clone: What it recognizes is unknown.

This table comes from immunoSEQ multiplex PCR, and its TCRdb copy is limited to in-frame clones, with some not included. The data hold 35,000 to 50,000 clones, with 95% to 96% observed a single time. Trimming left V 3 bases short and J 4 bases short, with 12 bases between. Germline V gene data show CDR1 as SNHLY and CDR2 as FYNNEI. The CDR3 has 14 amino acids. This receptor was taken from a human donor in good health. Material: Tregs from blood cultured with allogeneic cells. V is TRBV2 and J is TRBJ1-2; D gene ambiguous. CDR3 coding DNA: TGTGCCAGCAGTGACGGTTCAACGATCTATGGCTACACCTTC. Protein sequence: CASSDGSTIYGYTF.